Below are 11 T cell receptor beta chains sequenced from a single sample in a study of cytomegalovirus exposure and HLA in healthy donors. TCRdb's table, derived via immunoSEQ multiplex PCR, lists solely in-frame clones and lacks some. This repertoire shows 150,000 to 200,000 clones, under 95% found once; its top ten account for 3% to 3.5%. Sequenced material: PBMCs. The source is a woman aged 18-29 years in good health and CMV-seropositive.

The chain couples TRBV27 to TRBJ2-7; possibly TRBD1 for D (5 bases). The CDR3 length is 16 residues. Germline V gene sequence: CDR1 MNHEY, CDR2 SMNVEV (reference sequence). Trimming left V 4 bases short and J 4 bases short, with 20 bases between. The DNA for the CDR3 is TGTGCCAGCAGTTCCGCACCCCAGGGATCCTTGTACGAGCAGTACTTC. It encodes CASSSAPQGSLYEQYF.

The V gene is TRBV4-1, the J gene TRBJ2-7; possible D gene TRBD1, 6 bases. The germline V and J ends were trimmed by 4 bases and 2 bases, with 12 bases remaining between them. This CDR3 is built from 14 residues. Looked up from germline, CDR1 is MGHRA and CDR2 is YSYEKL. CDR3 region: CASSRGQSTYEQYF. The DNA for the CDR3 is TGCGCCAGCAGCCGCGGACAGTCCACCTACGAGCAGTACTTC.

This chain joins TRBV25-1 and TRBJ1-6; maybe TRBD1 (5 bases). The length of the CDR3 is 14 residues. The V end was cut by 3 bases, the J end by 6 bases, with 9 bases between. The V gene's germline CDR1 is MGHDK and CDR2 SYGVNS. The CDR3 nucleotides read TGTGCCAGCAGTGATGGACAACCTAATTCACCCCTCCACTTT. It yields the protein CASSDGQPNSPLHF.

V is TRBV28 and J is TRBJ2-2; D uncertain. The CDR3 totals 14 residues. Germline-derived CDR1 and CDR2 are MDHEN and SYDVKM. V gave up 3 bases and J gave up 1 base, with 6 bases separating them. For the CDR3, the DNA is TGTGCCAGCAGTTTCAACGGGAACACCGGGGAGCTGTTTTTT. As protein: CASSFNGNTGELFF.

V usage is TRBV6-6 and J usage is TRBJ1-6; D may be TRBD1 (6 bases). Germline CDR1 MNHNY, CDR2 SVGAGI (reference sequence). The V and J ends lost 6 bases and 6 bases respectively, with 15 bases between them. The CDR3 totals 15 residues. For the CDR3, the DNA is TGTGCCAGCAGCAGGGGCACAGTGATTAATTCACCCCTCCACTTT. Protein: CASSRGTVINSPLHF.

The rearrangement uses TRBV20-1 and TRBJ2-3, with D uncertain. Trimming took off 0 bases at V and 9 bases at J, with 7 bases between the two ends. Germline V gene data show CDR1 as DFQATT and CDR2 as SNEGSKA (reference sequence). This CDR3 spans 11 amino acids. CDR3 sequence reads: CSAREYSTQYF. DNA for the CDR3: TGCAGTGCTAGAGAATATTCCACGCAGTATTTT.

CDR3: CASSPPERGGETQYF. In nucleotides, the CDR3 is TGTGCCAGCAGTCCCCCGGAGCGGGGGGGAGAGACCCAGTACTTC. The genes are TRBV28 and TRBJ2-5, with 10 bases identical to TRBD2. CDR1 is MDHEN, CDR2 SYDVKM, per germline. The J segment lost 4 bases and the V segment lost 5 bases, leaving 7 bases of the junction unmatched. The CDR3 has 15 amino acids.

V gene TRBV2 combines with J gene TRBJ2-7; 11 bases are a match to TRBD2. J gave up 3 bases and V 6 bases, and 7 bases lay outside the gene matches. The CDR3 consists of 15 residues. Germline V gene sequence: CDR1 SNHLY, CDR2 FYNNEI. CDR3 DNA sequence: TGTGCCAGCAGCAGAATGGGACTAGCGGTCTACGAGCAGTACTTC. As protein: CASSRMGLAVYEQYF.

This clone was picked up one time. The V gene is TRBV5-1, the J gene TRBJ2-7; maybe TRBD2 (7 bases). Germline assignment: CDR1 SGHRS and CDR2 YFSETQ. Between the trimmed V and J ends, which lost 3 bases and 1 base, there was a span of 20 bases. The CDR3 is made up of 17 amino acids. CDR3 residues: CASSSTRGAGASYEQYF. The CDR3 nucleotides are TGCGCCAGCAGCTCGACCCGGGGGGCGGGGGCTTCCTACGAGCAGTACTTC.

The CDR3 sequence is CASSSPRSDTQYF. CDR3 nucleotides: TGTGCCAGCAGCTCCCCGAGATCAGATACGCAGTATTTT. This sequence joins TRBV7-9 and TRBJ2-3; D gene unclear. CDR3 length: 13 residues. Germline V gene data show CDR1 as SEHNR and CDR2 as FQNEAQ (reference sequence). Trimming took 4 bases from V and 4 from J, leaving 9 bases between them. The full variable domain, with the rest looked up from reference TRBV7-9 and TRBJ2-3, is DTGVSQNPRHKITKRGQNVTFRCDPISEHNRLYWYRQTLGQGPEFLTYFQNEAQLEKSRLLSDRFSAERPKGSFSTLEIQRTEQGDSAMYLCASSSPRSDTQYFGPGTRLTVL.

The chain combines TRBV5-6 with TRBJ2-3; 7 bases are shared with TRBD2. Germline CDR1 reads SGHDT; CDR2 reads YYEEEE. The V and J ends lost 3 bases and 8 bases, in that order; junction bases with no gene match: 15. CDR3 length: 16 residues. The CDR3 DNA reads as TGTGCCAGCAGCTATGGGGTTATAGCGGGCTCAGGTACGCAGTATTTT. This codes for CASSYGVIAGSGTQYF. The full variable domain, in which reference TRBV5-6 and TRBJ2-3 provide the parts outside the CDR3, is DAGVTQSPTHLIKTRGQQVTLRCSPKSGHDTVSWYQQALGQGPQFIFQYYEEEERQRGNFPDRFSGHQFPNYSSELNVNALLLGDSALYLCASSYGVIAGSGTQYFGPGTRLTVL.